Here is one T cell receptor (beta chain) with its context. Its matching antigen is unknown. The CDR3 end falls 3 residues outside the read, so it is completed with the germline J gene. Clones were sequenced by immunoSEQ multiplex PCR, and TCRdb holds only the in-frame ones, with some missing. The sample's table shows approximately 34,000 clones. V gave up 2 bases and J gave up 8 bases, with 11 bases separating them. Germline CDR1 is DFQATT and CDR2 is SNEGSKA (reference sequence). The CDR3 spans 12 residues. This sample stems from a study of T cells in women clearing cervical HPV infection. Study-wide background: Control women cleared a single incident HPV16 infection within 12 months.

General study results and limits: TRBV6-7 relative abundance averaged approximately 0.11% in cases and approximately 0.15% in controls. CIN3+ cases had significantly higher TCR repertoire richness than controls, but evenness did not differ.

This TCR derives from a woman between 18 and 69 years old with a cervical HPV16 infection that either progressed to CIN3+ or cleared (not recorded which). What was sequenced was blood buffy coat. This sequence joins TRBV20-1 and TRBJ2-3; possibly TRBD1 for D (5 bases). CDR3 protein: CSARQHQGTQYF. The DNA read from the CDR3 is TGCAGTGCTAGACAACACCAGGGTACG.